The 14 T cell receptor beta chains below come from one sample, sequenced in a study of blood T cell repertoires in COVID-19. Measured with immunoSEQ multiplex PCR; TCRdb has only the in-frame clones, and not every one. The sample has 250,000 to 350,000 clones; about 89% are singletons. Sequencing used peripheral blood. All receptors come from a man between 25 and 39 years old with acute or convalescent COVID-19.

This clone was observed once. The genes are TRBV3-1 (or the pseudogene TRBV3-2) and TRBJ2-3, with 8 bases identical to TRBD2. V was pared by 4 bases and J by 6 bases, with 12 bases of the junction left unmatched. The CDR3 has 16 amino acids. Germline V gene lookup returns CDR1 LGHDT and CDR2 YNNKEL (reference sequence). CDR3 protein: CASSRRGAGAMDTQYF. For the CDR3, the DNA is TGTGCCAGCAGCCGGCGGGGGGCGGGAGCAATGGATACGCAGTATTTT.

The chain is built from TRBV9 and TRBJ1-2; possibly TRBD1 for D (5 bases). CDR1 and CDR2 (germline): SGDLS, YYNGEE. This CDR3 has 16 residues. With 4 bases removed from V and 3 bases from J, the gap between germline ends came to 19 bases. The CDR3 region is CASSPTVQDTHYGYTF. CDR3 nucleotide sequence: TGTGCCAGCAGCCCTACCGTACAGGACACACACTATGGCTACACCTTC.

A few counts support this clone. This chain connects TRBV9 to TRBJ2-1; 9 nucleotides line up with TRBD2. CDR1 is SGDLS and CDR2 is YYNGEE in the germline V gene. The CDR3 is 16 amino acids. J lost 8 bases, V lost 7 bases, and 16 bases had no gene match. CDR3 residues: CASSLTGTSRGDEQFF. The CDR3 DNA is TGTGCCAGCTCGTTAACCGGGACTAGCCGGGGCGATGAGCAGTTCTTC.

In DNA, the CDR3 is TGTGCCAGCAGCTTAGGAGGTTCTGGAAACACCATATATTTT. Encoded protein: CASSLGGSGNTIYF. The chain is built from TRBV7-8 and TRBJ1-3, with unresolved D. The CDR3 has 14 amino acids. Per the germline V gene, CDR1 is SGHVS and CDR2 is FQNEAQ. V lost 1 base and J 1 base, leaving 5 bases between the germline ends.

The CDR3 sequence: CAVLGRVSSGNTIYF. DNA of the CDR3: TGTGCCGTCCTCGGCAGGGTCTCCTCTGGAAACACCATATATTTT. The J gene is TRBJ1-3, the V gene TRBV6-5, with a weak D call TRBD1 (5 bases). This CDR3 contains 15 residues. V lost 11 bases and J 0 bases, leaving 17 bases between the germline ends. CDR1 MNHEY and CDR2 SVGAGI come from the germline V gene.

The chain joins TRBV5-1 to TRBJ2-5; 12 bases are shared with TRBD2. This CDR3 is built from 14 residues. Germline trimming cut 7 bases from V and 4 bases from J; bases unmatched to any gene: 5. Germline values: CDR1 SGHRS, CDR2 YFSETQ. CDR3 DNA sequence: TGCGCCAGCCAGACTAGCGGGAGCGTAGAGACCCAGTACTTC. Encoded protein: CASQTSGSVETQYF.

The CDR3 region has the DNA TGTGCCAGCAGTTACTCGGGAGGGGTCTATGGCTACACCTTC. This encodes CASSYSGGVYGYTF. The chain recombines TRBV6-5 with TRBJ1-2; D is perhaps TRBD1 (5 bases). The CDR3 is 14 amino acids. From germline, CDR1 is MNHEY and CDR2 SVGAGI. V lost 0 bases, J lost 4 bases, and 9 bases lay in between.

The chain has TRBV16 and TRBJ1-2, with 9 nucleotides matching TRBD1. CDR3 size: 15 residues. V was pared by 2 bases and J by 4 bases, with 5 bases of the junction left unmatched. Germline V lookup: CDR1 KGHSY, CDR2 FQNENV. CDR3 protein: CASSQGTGTVYGYTF. The CDR3 DNA follows: TGTGCCAGCAGCCAAGGGACAGGGACCGTCTATGGCTACACCTTC. Looking up the rest from reference TRBV16 and TRBJ1-2 gives the full variable domain: GEEVAQTPKHLVRGEGQKAKLYCAPIKGHSYVFWYQQVLKNEFKFLISFQNENVFDETGMPKERFSAKCLPNSPCSLEIQATKLEDSAVYFCASSQGTGTVYGYTFGSGTRLTVV.

J is TRBJ2-2 and V is TRBV13; a weak D match, TRBD2 (7 bases). Per the germline V gene, CDR1 is PRHDT and CDR2 is FYEKMQ (reference sequence). CDR3 length: 14 amino acids. Trimming left V 2 bases short and J 6 bases short, with 10 bases between. The CDR3 DNA is TGTGCCAGCAGCTTACGGGGGGCCCCCGGGGAGCTGTTTTTT. As protein: CASSLRGAPGELFF.

The genes are TRBV30 and TRBJ2-3; 14 nucleotides line up with TRBD2. J gave up 7 bases and V 5 bases, and 8 bases lay outside the gene matches. Germline V gene sequence: CDR1 GTSNPN, CDR2 SVGIG (reference sequence). This CDR3 is 15 amino acids long. This CDR3 is CAWDPGLAGAYTQYF. CDR3 in DNA: TGTGCCTGGGACCCGGGACTAGCGGGAGCGTATACGCAGTATTTT.

This rearrangement joins TRBV12-3 or TRBV12-4 to TRBJ2-5; possible D gene TRBD1, 6 bases. CDR3 size: 13 residues. The ends were cut back, 9 bases at V and 3 bases at J, with 14 bases in the middle. The CDR3 DNA sequence: TGTGCCAGTCAAATAAGGACAGAAGAGACCCAGTACTTC. This gives the protein CASQIRTEETQYF.

This clone was counted a few times. The chain carries TRBV2 and TRBJ1-1; D might be TRBD1 (5 bases). CDR1 is SNHLY, CDR2 FYNNEI, per germline. CDR3 length equals 15 residues. Trimming cost V 7 bases and J 0 bases, with 15 bases left between them. The CDR3 DNA reads as TGTGCCAGCATATCTAATGGGGCCCTGAACACTGAAGCTTTCTTT. This gives the protein CASISNGALNTEAFF.

The CDR3 reads CAWSPSEKLFF. In nucleotides, the CDR3 is TGTGCCTGGAGCCCCAGTGAAAAACTGTTTTTT. The V and J genes are TRBV30 and TRBJ1-4, with D unclear. The length of the CDR3 is 11 residues. Trimming took 3 bases from V and 7 from J, leaving 6 bases between them. The germline gives CDR1 GTSNPN, CDR2 SVGIG (reference sequence).

This clone has just one count. The genes are TRBV18 and TRBJ1-3; 10 bases are a match to TRBD1. Germline V gene data show CDR1 as KGHSH and CDR2 as LQKENI. This CDR3 spans 16 amino acids. The junction had 5 bases not matched to a gene; V was cut back by 3 bases and J by 3 bases. The CDR3 DNA reads TGTGCCAGCTCACCTAGACAGGGGGCCGGTGGAAACACCATATATTTT. Protein sequence: CASSPRQGAGGNTIYF.